A single sample gave rise to the 15 T cell receptor beta chains below, sequenced in a study of control samples from healthy donors and cancer patients. Produced via immunoSEQ multiplex PCR; TCRdb's table is partial and in-frame only. The sample has approximately 93,000 clones; about 88% are singletons. Specimen: PBMCs. The receptors were sampled from a woman between 45 and 60 years old with colorectal cancer.

A word on this clone: This sample includes further DNA sequences coding for the same CDR3. The gene calls are TRBV2 and TRBJ1-1; D gene uncertain. The CDR3 is 13 residues long. V gave up 4 bases and J gave up 0 bases, with 6 bases separating them. Germline V gene lookup returns CDR1 SNHLY and CDR2 FYNNEI. CDR3 nucleotides: TGTGCCAGCAGTGTAGAGATGAACACTGAAGCTTTCTTT. It is translated as CASSVEMNTEAFF.

This clone came up once. The rearrangement links TRBV7-2 to TRBJ2-5; weak D call: TRBD2 (6 bases). The V end lost 1 base, the J end lost 4 bases, and 19 bases lay between the germline ends. CDR3 length: 17 amino acids. The germline V gene has CDR1 SGHTA and CDR2 FQGNSA. In nucleotides, the CDR3 is TGTGCCAGCAGCTTAGTGGGTGGAGCGGGCGTACGAGAGACCCAGTACTTC. Protein product: CASSLVGGAGVRETQYF.

CDR3 sequence: CASSLAISRGYTF. CDR3 sequence (DNA): TGTGCCAGCAGCTTAGCTATTTCTAGGGGCTACACCTTC. V is TRBV7-2 and J is TRBJ1-2, with unresolved D. V was pared by 0 bases and J by 8 bases, with 10 bases between. Germline CDR1 is SGHTA and CDR2 is FQGNSA. This CDR3 comprises 13 residues.

V gene TRBV28 combines with J gene TRBJ2-2; D is unclear. V dropped 3 bases and J dropped 1 base, with 0 bases sitting between them. The germline CDR1 and CDR2 sequences are MDHEN and SYDVKM. CDR3 length: 12 residues. Written as DNA, the CDR3 is TGTGCCAGCAGTTTGAACACCGGGGAGCTGTTTTTT. Its translation is CASSLNTGELFF.

The rearrangement uses TRBV5-6 and TRBJ1-1; tentatively, D is TRBD1 (6 bases). Trimming cost V 4 bases and J 1 base, with 11 bases left between them. CDR1 and CDR2 (germline): SGHDT, YYEEEE. CDR3 length: 14 amino acids. CDR3 DNA: TGTGCCAGCAGCATGGGACAACCGAACACTGAAGCTTTCTTT. It codes for CASSMGQPNTEAFF.

This clone appeared a single time. The chain uses TRBV5-6 and TRBJ2-7, with D possibly matching TRBD1 (5 bases). The CDR3 is made up of 15 amino acids. Trimming removed 0 bases from V and 2 bases from J, with 12 bases in between. Germline CDR1 and CDR2: SGHDT and YYEEEE. CDR3 region: CASSLEGRDPYEQYV. In DNA form, the CDR3 reads TGTGCCAGCAGCTTGGAAGGCAGGGATCCCTACGAGCAGTACGTC.

The V gene is TRBV18, the J gene TRBJ1-3; no reliable D call. V lost 2 bases to trimming and J lost 0 bases, with 11 bases between them. CDR3 length equals 16 residues. From germline, CDR1 is KGHSH and CDR2 LQKENI. CDR3 sequence: CASSPNYQTSGNTIYF. CDR3 DNA: TGTGCCAGCTCACCAAATTACCAGACCTCTGGAAACACCATATATTTT.

The V gene is TRBV29-1, the J gene TRBJ1-5; D perhaps matches TRBD1 (6 bases). V was clipped by 5 bases and J by 7 bases, with 18 bases between them. This CDR3 has 14 residues. Germline V gives CDR1 SQVTM, CDR2 ANQGSEA. CDR3 region: CSVTFTAGDQPQHF. For the CDR3, the DNA is TGCAGCGTTACCTTCACCGCAGGGGACCAGCCCCAGCATTTT.

The J gene is TRBJ1-3, the V gene TRBV24-1, with 8 bases that match TRBD1. The germline gives CDR1 KGHDR, CDR2 SFDVKD. The CDR3 consists of 13 residues. After removal of 7 bases from V and 3 bases from J, the junction contained 1 base not matched to a gene. The DNA for the CDR3 is TGTGCCACCAGGGGACAGGTTGGAAACACCATATATTTT. This sequence encodes CATRGQVGNTIYF.

V gene TRBV6-5 combines with J gene TRBJ1-3, with D uncertain. V lost 7 bases and J lost 0, with 7 bases in between. The CDR3 is 13 amino acids. CDR1 and CDR2 (germline): MNHEY, SVGAGI. The CDR3 here is CASTRPSGNTIYF. The CDR3 DNA reads TGTGCCAGCACCCGTCCCTCTGGAAACACCATATATTTT.

The CDR3 coding sequence is TGTGCCACCCAGGACAGGGGCTTTAAAGAGACCCAGTACTTC. This codes for CATQDRGFKETQYF. This rearrangement joins TRBV24-1 to TRBJ2-5, with TRBD1 matching over 9 bases. The CDR3 sequence is 14 residues long. After removal of 9 bases from V and 3 bases from J, the junction contained 7 bases not matched to a gene. Germline CDR1 is KGHDR and CDR2 is SFDVKD.

V is TRBV7-3 and J is TRBJ2-1, with TRBD2 identical over 14 bases. The J segment lost 8 bases and the V segment lost 0 bases, leaving 6 bases of the junction unmatched. This CDR3 contains 17 residues. Germline V gene lookup returns CDR1 SGHTA and CDR2 FQGTGA. CDR3 sequence: CASSLTRLAGGLDEQFF. CDR3 in DNA: TGTGCCAGCAGCTTAACGCGACTAGCGGGGGGGCTCGATGAGCAGTTCTTC.

The rearrangement links TRBV28 to TRBJ1-4, with TRBD1 identical over 9 bases. This CDR3 has 14 residues. J was trimmed by 10 bases and V by 7 bases; bases with no gene match: 10. Germline V gives CDR1 MDHEN, CDR2 SYDVKM. For the CDR3, the DNA is TGTGCCAGCAACCTCGGGACAGGGCTAGGAAAACTGTTTTTT. Residues: CASNLGTGLGKLFF.

The chain has TRBV18 and TRBJ2-1; weak D call: TRBD1 (6 bases). V was cut by 5 bases and J by 10 bases, with 18 bases left in between. The germline gives CDR1 KGHSH, CDR2 LQKENI. This CDR3 spans 14 amino acids. The CDR3 region is CASSSTGNQEEQFF. The CDR3 region has the DNA TGTGCCAGCTCATCCACAGGGAACCAAGAGGAGCAGTTCTTC.

The V call is TRBV5-1, the J call TRBJ2-1; D gene ambiguous. CDR3 length: 15 residues. Trimming removed 1 base at V and 0 bases at J, with 8 bases between. CDR1 and CDR2 (germline): SGHRS, YFSETQ. The CDR3 loop is CASSLITVSYNEQFF. In nucleotides, the CDR3 is TGCGCCAGCAGCTTGATTACAGTCTCCTACAATGAGCAGTTCTTC.